This T cell receptor (beta chain) stems from a study of CD8 T cells in cerebrospinal fluid in Alzheimer's disease. Each CDR3 protein gets one entry in TCRdb, which reprocessed the 10x single-cell sequencing reads and gives no DNA. Recorded for this sample: 950 to 1,200 distinct CDR3 sequences. This CDR3 has 13 residues. Looked up from germline, CDR1 is DFQATT and CDR2 is SNEGSKA (reference sequence). By frequency, this clonotype is medium-sized. The rearrangement joins TRBV20-1 to TRBJ1-1; TCRdb picks TRBD1, but there is no DNA to check that call. The sequence was collected from a human donor in good health. Sequenced input: cerebrospinal fluid. The chain's CDR3 is CSAGWHGGTEAFF.